A single sample gave rise to the 11 T cell receptor beta chains below, sequenced in a study of blood T cell repertoires in COVID-19. Clones were sequenced by immunoSEQ multiplex PCR, and TCRdb holds only the in-frame ones, with some missing. The table has 100,000 to 150,000 clones, approximately 82% seen once. The sample was peripheral blood. These TCRs come from a man aged 55-75 years with acute or convalescent COVID-19.

The chain joins TRBV19 to TRBJ2-7, with TRBD1 as a possible D gene (6 bases). The CDR3 runs to 14 residues. Germline CDR1 and CDR2: LNHDA and SQIVND (reference sequence). V lost 6 bases and J lost 1, with 13 bases in between. The chain's CDR3 is CASSTPGESYEQYF. CDR3 in DNA: TGTGCCAGTAGCACACCAGGGGAATCCTACGAGCAGTACTTC. The full variable domain, completed using reference TRBV19 and TRBJ2-7, is DGGITQSPKYLFRKEGQNVTLSCEQNLNHDAMYWYRQDPGQGLRLIYYSQIVNDFQKGDIAEGYSVSREKKESFPLTVTSAQKNPTAFYLCASSTPGESYEQYFGPGTRLTVT.

The chain links TRBV9 to TRBJ2-7; a possible D gene is TRBD1 (6 bases). The CDR3 is made up of 15 amino acids. V lost 0 bases, J lost 0 bases, and 10 bases lay in between. Germline V gene data show CDR1 as SGDLS and CDR2 as YYNGEE. The CDR3 loop is CASSVAIGGSYEQYF. The CDR3 DNA sequence: TGTGCCAGCAGCGTAGCCATAGGGGGCTCCTACGAGCAGTACTTC.

The gene calls are TRBV6-5 and TRBJ2-7, with D perhaps matching TRBD2 (5 bases). The V and J ends lost 4 bases and 0 bases respectively, with 7 bases between them. Germline-derived CDR1 and CDR2 are MNHEY and SVGAGI. This CDR3 is built from 13 residues. The CDR3 loop is CASSSRGSYEQYF. CDR3 in DNA: TGTGCCAGCAGTTCCCGGGGCTCCTACGAGCAGTACTTC.

The chain carries TRBV5-1 and TRBJ1-2; the D is unclear. CDR3 length equals 13 residues. The V gene's germline CDR1 is SGHRS and CDR2 YFSETQ. The V and J ends lost 0 bases and 1 base respectively, with 4 bases between them. The CDR3 region is CASSLVGNYGYTF. The CDR3 nucleotides are TGCGCCAGCAGCTTGGTCGGTAACTATGGCTACACCTTC.

This clone came up once. The chain combines TRBV29-1 with TRBJ1-2, with 8 bases that match TRBD1. This CDR3 is built from 13 residues. The junction had 5 bases not matched to a gene; V was cut back by 4 bases and J by 4 bases. Per germline, CDR1 SQVTM and CDR2 ANQGSEA. CDR3 nucleotide sequence: TGCAGCGTTGGTTACGGGACAGGCTATGGCTACACCTTC. It specifies CSVGYGTGYGYTF. Drawing the rest from reference TRBV29-1 and TRBJ1-2, the complete variable domain is SAVISQKPSRDICQRGTSLTIQCQVDSQVTMMFWYRQQPGQSLTLIATANQGSEATYESGFVIDKFPISRPNLTFSTLTVSNMSPEDSSIYLCSVGYGTGYGYTFGSGTRLTVV.

In this sample, this clone turned up once. The chain joins TRBV3-1 (or the pseudogene TRBV3-2) to TRBJ2-1; perhaps TRBD2 as D (7 bases). The CDR3 spans 15 residues. The germline V and J ends were trimmed by 1 base and 9 bases, with 16 bases remaining between them. Germline-derived CDR1 and CDR2 are LGHDT and YNNKEL (reference sequence). CDR3 in amino acids: CASSQAAGRGSEQFF. CDR3 DNA: TGTGCCAGCAGCCAAGCGGCAGGGAGGGGGAGTGAGCAGTTCTTC.

This chain links TRBV5-1 with TRBJ2-1; 11 bases line up with TRBD2. CDR3 length: 16 amino acids. Trimming cost V 4 bases and J 4 bases; bases outside gene matches: 7. Germline V gene sequence: CDR1 SGHRS, CDR2 YFSETQ. The CDR3 nucleotides read TGCGCCAGCAGCGGGGGGTCTAGCGGGAGGTACAATGAGCAGTTCTTC. Protein: CASSGGSSGRYNEQFF.

The chain joins TRBV27 to TRBJ2-5, with D tentatively TRBD2 (5 bases). V lost 3 bases and J 5 bases, leaving 13 bases between the germline ends. The CDR3 sequence is 14 residues long. The germline V gene has CDR1 MNHEY and CDR2 SMNVEV (reference sequence). The CDR3 loop reads CASSFRGNMETQYF. In nucleotides, the CDR3 is TGTGCCAGCAGTTTCCGGGGTAATATGGAGACCCAGTACTTC.

This clone was observed many times. The rearrangement links TRBV7-9 to TRBJ1-3, with 9 bases lining up with TRBD1. This CDR3 contains 16 residues. V shed 4 bases and J 1 base; nucleotides not matched to a gene: 5. Per the germline V gene, CDR1 is SEHNR and CDR2 is FQNEAQ (reference sequence). The CDR3 region is CASSWLGTGSGNTIYF. The CDR3 nucleotides are TGTGCCAGCAGCTGGCTAGGGACAGGGTCTGGAAACACCATATATTTT. The full variable domain, completed using reference TRBV7-9 and TRBJ1-3, is DTGVSQNPRHKITKRGQNVTFRCDPISEHNRLYWYRQTLGQGPEFLTYFQNEAQLEKSRLLSDRFSAERPKGSFSTLEIQRTEQGDSAMYLCASSWLGTGSGNTIYFGEGSWLTVV.

V gene TRBV3-1 (or the pseudogene TRBV3-2) combines with J gene TRBJ2-5, with D maybe TRBD2 (6 bases). The CDR3 is 15 amino acids. Trimming stripped 5 bases from V and 2 bases from J, with 15 bases between. Germline CDR1 LGHDT, CDR2 YNNKEL (reference sequence). The CDR3 DNA follows: TGTGCCAGCAGCGACGTGGGAGGAAGGCAAGAGACCCAGTACTTC. It specifies CASSDVGGRQETQYF.

The chain employs TRBV6-5 and TRBJ1-6, with D possibly being TRBD1 (6 bases). CDR3 length: 15 residues. V was pared by 8 bases and J by 5 bases, with 16 bases between. CDR1 and CDR2 from the germline V gene are MNHEY and SVGAGI. CDR3 in amino acids: CASGRDNSNNSPLHF. DNA for the CDR3: TGTGCCAGCGGGAGGGACAATTCTAATAATTCACCCCTCCACTTT.